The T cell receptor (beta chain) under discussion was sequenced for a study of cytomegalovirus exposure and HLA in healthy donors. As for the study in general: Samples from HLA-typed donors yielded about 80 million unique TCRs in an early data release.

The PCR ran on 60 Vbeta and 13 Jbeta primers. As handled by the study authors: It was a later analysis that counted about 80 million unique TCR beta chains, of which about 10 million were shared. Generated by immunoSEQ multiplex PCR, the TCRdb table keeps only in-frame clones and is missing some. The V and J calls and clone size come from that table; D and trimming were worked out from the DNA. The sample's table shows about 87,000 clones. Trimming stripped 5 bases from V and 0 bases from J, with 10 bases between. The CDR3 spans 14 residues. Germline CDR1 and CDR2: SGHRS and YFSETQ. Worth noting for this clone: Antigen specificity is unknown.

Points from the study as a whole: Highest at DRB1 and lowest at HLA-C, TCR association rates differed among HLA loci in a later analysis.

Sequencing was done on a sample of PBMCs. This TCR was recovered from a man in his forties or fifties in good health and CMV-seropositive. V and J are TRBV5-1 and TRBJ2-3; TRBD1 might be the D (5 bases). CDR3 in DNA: TGCGCCAGCAGTAGGGGCCTCAGCACAGATACGCAGTATTTT. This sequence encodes CASSRGLSTDTQYF.